This T cell receptor beta chain was recovered during a study of shared clonotypes between healthy human individuals. Background on the study: Researchers drew samples from two women and three men aged 18 to 49.

The study, taken as a whole, reports: A small donor pool kept down the genetic and exposure-history diversity that was represented.

This clone was recorded many times. The target antigen is unknown. Unsorted samples relied on some 90 million PBMCs, which served as the source of genomic DNA. It was across several immunoSEQ plates that each subset's genomic DNA was evenly split. Here immunoSEQ multiplex PCR was the method, and the copy in TCRdb shows in-frame clones only, minus some. Of about 480,000 clones listed, about 75% are singletons. The sample comprised PBMCs. The receptor was isolated from a woman aged 40 to 55 in good health. Some clones in this sample may be carry-over from other donors' samples.

In nucleotides, the CDR3 is TGTGCCAGTAGTGTCCGGACAGGGGGCAATCAGCCCCAGCATTTT. Its protein is CASSVRTGGNQPQHF. The chain joins TRBV19 to TRBJ1-5, with 9 bases matching TRBD1. The V gene end was trimmed by 5 bases and the J gene end by 2 bases; junction bases not matched to a gene: 4. The length of the CDR3 is 15 residues. The germline V gene has CDR1 LNHDA and CDR2 SQIVND (reference sequence).